This record concerns one T cell receptor (beta chain) sequence. As yet, its antigen is unknown. This specimen belongs to a study of CD4 T cells in relation to SARS-CoV-2 and coronaviruses. Overall study context: PBMCs were cultured with antigen for over nine days before TCR beta sequencing.

The CDR3 sequence is 12 residues long. The ends were cut back, 0 bases at V and 9 bases at J, with 7 bases in the middle. Germline CDR1 is SGDLS and CDR2 is YYNGEE. Repertoires were generated with immunoSEQ multiplex PCR, while TCRdb's copy carries only in-frame clones and drops some. In the table there are 35,000 to 45,000 clones, 84% of which are singletons. Naive and memory CD4+ T cells were separated from cryopreserved PBMCs. The chain joins TRBV9 to TRBJ2-1; D is unresolved. The TCR originated in an adult with COVID-19. Specimen: naive CD4+ T cells from PBMCs, cultured in vitro. Subset denoted: naive CD4+ T cells isolated by negative enrichment. In nucleotides, the CDR3 is TGTGCCAGCAGCGTAGTGTTCGGTGAGCAGTTCTTC. Translation: CASSVVFGEQFF.